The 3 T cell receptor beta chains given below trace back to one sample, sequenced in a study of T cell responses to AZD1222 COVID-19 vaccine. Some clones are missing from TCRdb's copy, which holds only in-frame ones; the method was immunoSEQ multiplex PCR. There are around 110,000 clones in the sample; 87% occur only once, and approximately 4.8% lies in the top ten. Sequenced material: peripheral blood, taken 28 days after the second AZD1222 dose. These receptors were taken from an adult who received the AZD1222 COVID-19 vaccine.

CDR3 nucleotides: TGTGCCAGCAGGGGCAGGGATTACGCGGAGACCCAGTACTTC. Translated: CASRGRDYAETQYF. The chain recombines TRBV2 with TRBJ2-5; possibly TRBD1 for D (5 bases). From germline, CDR1 is SNHLY and CDR2 FYNNEI. The CDR3 covers 14 residues. V lost 6 bases and J lost 5, with 16 bases in between.

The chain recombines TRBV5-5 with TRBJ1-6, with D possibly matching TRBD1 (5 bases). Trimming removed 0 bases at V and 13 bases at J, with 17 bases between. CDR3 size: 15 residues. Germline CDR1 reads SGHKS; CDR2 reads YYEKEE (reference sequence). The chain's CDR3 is CASSLEPALTVPLHF. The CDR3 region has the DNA TGTGCCAGCAGCTTGGAACCCGCCTTGACAGTTCCCCTCCACTTT.

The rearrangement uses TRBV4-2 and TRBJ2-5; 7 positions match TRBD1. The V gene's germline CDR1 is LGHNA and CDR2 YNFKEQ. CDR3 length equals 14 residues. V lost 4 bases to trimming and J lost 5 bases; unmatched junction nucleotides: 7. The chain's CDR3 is CASSPDRVQETQYF. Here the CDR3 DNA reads TGTGCCAGCAGCCCTGACAGGGTCCAGGAGACCCAGTACTTC.